This TCR beta chain was observed in a study of neurological immune-mediated disorders. Blood bank volunteers in Maryland, USA, served as healthy controls. Sorted libraries used 800,000 to 1,000,000 CD4+ or CD8+ T cells. This clonotype was observed at least ten times. Germline V lookup: CDR1 PRHDT, CDR2 FYEKMQ (reference sequence). The V end lost 7 bases, the J end lost 2 bases, and 14 bases lay between the germline ends. CDR3 length: 14 residues. The cDNA came from 5'RACE with 10-nucleotide random UMIs. TCRdb itself ran the 5' RACE reads through MiXCR, one entry per CDR3 protein. The sample records 14,000 or so distinct CDR3 sequences, roughly 6.9% being singletons.

The sample taken for sequencing was CD8+ T cells from blood. The TCR sequence derives from a woman in her thirties or forties in good health. The V and J genes are TRBV13 and TRBJ2-5; tentatively, D is TRBD1 (6 bases). The CDR3 is CASTLQGPQETQYF. As DNA, the CDR3 is TGTGCCAGCACCCTGCAGGGGCCTCAAGAGACCCAGTACTTC.